This T cell receptor (beta chain) emerged from a study of cytomegalovirus exposure and HLA in healthy donors. General observations from the study: Previous analysis showed most TCR beta V segments were productive about 90% or about 30% of the time.

Trimming at V came to 0 bases and at J to 6 bases, leaving 4 bases not matched to a gene. This CDR3 is 14 amino acids long. Germline CDR1 SGHRS, CDR2 YFSETQ. This clone occurred a few times. Its antigen remains unknown. This PCR relied on a set of 60 Vbeta primers and 13 Jbeta primers. Profiling relied on immunoSEQ multiplex PCR, and the TCRdb table lists in-frame clones only, not all of them. The data hold approximately 100,000 clones, with about 80% observed a single time. This receptor was identified in a female donor in good health and CMV-seropositive. Sequenced sample: PBMCs. The chain carries TRBV5-1 and TRBJ2-7; 9 positions match TRBD1. The CDR3 nucleotides read TGCGCCAGCAGCTTGGGACAGGGGGGTGGCGAGCAGTACTTC. It specifies CASSLGQGGGEQYF. Together with reference TRBV5-1 and TRBJ2-7, the CDR3 gives the full variable domain: KAGVTQTPRYLIKTRGQQVTLSCSPISGHRSVSWYQQTPGQGLQFLFEYFSETQRNKGNFPGRFSGRQFSNSRSEMNVSTLELGDSALYLCASSLGQGGGEQYFGPGTRLTVT.